Each of the 22 T cell receptor beta chains below was sequenced from the same sample in a study of blood T cell repertoires in COVID-19. The method was immunoSEQ multiplex PCR; TCRdb's version includes in-frame clones alone and lacks a portion of them. The sample consists of over 200,000 clones, around four fifths of them appearing once. Input material: peripheral blood. Receptors were obtained from a man aged 35 to 55 with active or convalescent COVID-19.

The chain couples TRBV30 to TRBJ1-3; 9 nucleotides agree with TRBD1. There are 15 residues in the CDR3. Germline-derived CDR1 and CDR2 are GTSNPN and SVGIG (reference sequence). J was trimmed by 0 bases and V by 5 bases; bases with no gene match: 5. The CDR3 protein is CAWLGQGTSGNTIYF. In DNA, the CDR3 is TGTGCCTGGTTAGGACAGGGGACCTCTGGAAACACCATATATTTT.

V and J are TRBV18 and TRBJ2-5; possibly TRBD2 for D (5 bases). Germline V gene data show CDR1 as KGHSH and CDR2 as LQKENI. Between the trimmed V and J ends, which lost 5 bases and 1 base, there was a span of 14 bases. The CDR3 runs to 15 residues. The CDR3 DNA sequence: TGTGCCAGCTCAGCCAGCAGCCGGGGCCAAGAGACCCAGTACTTC. This encodes CASSASSRGQETQYF. Together with reference TRBV18 and TRBJ2-5, the CDR3 gives the full variable domain: NAGVMQNPRHLVRRRGQEARLRCSPMKGHSHVYWYRQLPEEGLKFMVYLQKENIIDESGMPKERFSAEFPKEGPSILRIQQVVRGDSAAYFCASSASSRGQETQYFGPGTRLLVL.

CDR3 in DNA: TGTGCCAGCAGCCTTAAGCGGGAGGGCCGGTCAGTGCAGTACTTC. Its protein is CASSLKREGRSVQYF. This sequence joins TRBV7-6 and TRBJ2-7; 10 nucleotides align to TRBD2. Trimming took 5 bases from V and 9 from J; bases not matched to a gene: 13. The germline CDR1 and CDR2 sequences are SGHVS and FNYEAQ. This CDR3 spans 15 amino acids.

The chain links TRBV19 to TRBJ1-5; D ambiguous. The CDR3 runs to 13 residues. Trimming removed 5 bases from V and 3 bases from J, with 8 bases in between. Germline V gives CDR1 LNHDA, CDR2 SQIVND (reference sequence). The DNA of the CDR3 is TGTGCCAGTAGTGGAGGGTTCAATCAGCCCCAGCATTTT. It yields the protein CASSGGFNQPQHF.

J is TRBJ1-1 and V is TRBV7-9, with 7 bases fitting TRBD1. CDR1 and CDR2 (germline): SEHNR, FQNEAQ (reference sequence). Trimming cost V 5 bases and J 0 bases; bases outside gene matches: 6. This CDR3 contains 15 residues. CDR3 sequence reads: CASSPQGLMNTEAFF. CDR3 coding DNA: TGTGCCAGCAGCCCACAGGGGCTAATGAACACTGAAGCTTTCTTT.

CDR3 nucleotide sequence: TGTGCCAGCAGCTCGGGACTAGCGGCCACGGAGCAGTTCTTC. Its protein is CASSSGLAATEQFF. This chain joins TRBV7-2 and TRBJ2-1; 11 nucleotides line up with TRBD2. The CDR3 loop spans 14 amino acids. Germline V gene data show CDR1 as SGHTA and CDR2 as FQGNSA. V shed 4 bases and J 10 bases; nucleotides not matched to a gene: 6.

The genes are TRBV15 and TRBJ1-2; D possibly corresponds to TRBD1 (6 bases). Germline CDR1 and CDR2: LNHNV and YYDKDF (reference sequence). The CDR3 covers 15 residues. V was trimmed by 1 base and J by 4 bases, leaving 13 bases between them. DNA for the CDR3: TGTGCCACCAGCAGAGGGGACAACTCCCTCTATGGCTACACCTTC. Translating it yields CATSRGDNSLYGYTF.

This chain links TRBV27 with TRBJ2-2; D ambiguous. CDR1 is MNHEY, CDR2 SMNVEV, per germline (reference sequence). Trimming cost V 3 bases and J 5 bases, with 7 bases left between them. CDR3 size: 13 residues. This CDR3 is CASSFKITGELFF. The CDR3 DNA follows: TGTGCCAGCAGTTTCAAAATTACCGGGGAGCTGTTTTTT.

This clone was seen once. The chain recombines TRBV19 with TRBJ1-5; no clear D gene. The germline V and J ends were trimmed by 5 bases and 1 base, with 6 bases remaining between them. This CDR3 contains 13 residues. Germline V gene lookup returns CDR1 LNHDA and CDR2 SQIVND (reference sequence). In nucleotides, the CDR3 is TGTGCCAGTAGTCGAGGGAGCAATCAGCCCCAGCATTTT. The encoded protein is CASSRGSNQPQHF.

V and J are TRBV4-2 and TRBJ1-1, with D maybe TRBD1 (5 bases). V was cut by 2 bases and J by 2 bases, with 18 bases left in between. The CDR3 covers 17 residues. Looked up from germline, CDR1 is LGHNA and CDR2 is YNFKEQ. CDR3 DNA: TGTGCCAGCAGCCAACCCTGGTATCTTACAGGTAACACTGAAGCTTTCTTT. Its translation is CASSQPWYLTGNTEAFF.

The gene calls are TRBV24-1 and TRBJ1-2, with D perhaps TRBD1 (6 bases). Per germline, CDR1 KGHDR and CDR2 SFDVKD. Trimming stripped 4 bases from V and 4 bases from J, with 12 bases between. The CDR3 is 14 residues long. CDR3 nucleotides: TGTGCCACCAGTGACGGGGGGCCTAGCTATGGCTACACCTTC. It is translated as CATSDGGPSYGYTF.

J is TRBJ1-1 and V is TRBV5-4; D not resolved. The CDR3 consists of 16 residues. Trimming removed 4 bases from V and 4 bases from J, with 20 bases in between. Germline assignment: CDR1 SGHNT and CDR2 YYREEE (reference sequence). CDR3 nucleotides: TGTGCCAGCAGCAAGGATATCCGAGGAGCGGGCACTGAAGCTTTCTTT. Its protein product is CASSKDIRGAGTEAFF.

This clone was counted between two and nine times. V gene TRBV7-2 combines with J gene TRBJ2-1; D uncertain. The CDR3 covers 15 residues. The V gene lost 0 bases and the J gene lost 8 bases, with 14 bases spanning the gap. Germline loops: CDR1 SGHTA, CDR2 FQGNSA. CDR3 nucleotides: TGTGCCAGCAGCTTAGCCTCCACTTTCCGAGATGAGCAGTTCTTC. Its translation: CASSLASTFRDEQFF.

V usage is TRBV21-1 and J usage is TRBJ1-6; the table's TRBD1 call for D was not verified on the DNA. TRBV21-1 counts as a pseudogene. CDR3 size: 13 residues. The CDR3 loop reads CASSKETGSPLHF. The CDR3 region has the DNA TGTGCCAGCAGCAAAGAAACAGGATCACCCCTCCACTTT.

The rearrangement joins TRBV30 to TRBJ2-7, with 12 bases matching TRBD1. Germline CDR1 is GTSNPN and CDR2 is SVGIG (reference sequence). The CDR3 totals 15 residues. With V trimmed by 5 bases and J by 5 bases, 10 bases remained unmatched. The CDR3: CAWGLGGTGGDEQYF. For the CDR3, the DNA is TGTGCCTGGGGTTTGGGGGGGACAGGGGGCGACGAGCAGTACTTC.

The V gene is TRBV24-1, the J gene TRBJ1-2; the match to TRBD1 covers 7 bases. This CDR3 comprises 14 residues. V was clipped by 2 bases and J by 5 bases; unmatched bases: 4. Germline CDR1 reads KGHDR; CDR2 reads SFDVKD. The CDR3 region has the DNA TGTGCCACCAGTGATTCCGACAGGGCGTATGGCTACACCTTC. Translated: CATSDSDRAYGYTF.

The V gene is TRBV6-2 or TRBV6-3, the J gene TRBJ2-7; TRBD2 aligns across 7 bases. Germline V CDR1 and CDR2: MNHEY, SVGEGT. J was trimmed by 5 bases and V by 5 bases; bases with no gene match: 15. The CDR3 runs 16 residues. CDR3 sequence reads: CASSGRGFSGVDEQYF. CDR3 coding DNA: TGTGCCAGCAGTGGCCGCGGTTTCAGCGGGGTGGACGAGCAGTACTTC.

The chain employs TRBV15 and TRBJ1-2; D is undetermined. The CDR3 is 14 residues long. The germline CDR1 and CDR2 sequences are LNHNV and YYDKDF (reference sequence). The ends were cut back, 0 bases at V and 0 bases at J, with 5 bases in the middle. DNA for the CDR3: TGTGCCACCAGCAGAGATCGGGCTAACTATGGCTACACCTTC. Residues: CATSRDRANYGYTF.

The chain joins TRBV7-2 to TRBJ1-1; a weak D match, TRBD1 (5 bases). Trimming took 5 bases from V and 0 from J, leaving 16 bases between them. The CDR3 extends over 16 amino acids. The V gene's germline CDR1 is SGHTA and CDR2 FQGNSA. This CDR3 reads CASSPVTVILNTEAFF. For the CDR3, the DNA is TGTGCCAGCAGCCCTGTGACAGTTATACTGAACACTGAAGCTTTCTTT.

This sequence joins TRBV4-1 and TRBJ1-1; possibly TRBD1 for D (6 bases). The CDR3 is made up of 16 amino acids. Germline CDR1 MGHRA, CDR2 YSYEKL. V dropped 0 bases and J dropped 0 bases, with 11 bases sitting between them. This CDR3 is CASSQEGGFMNTEAFF. The CDR3 region has the DNA TGCGCCAGCAGCCAAGAAGGGGGTTTCATGAACACTGAAGCTTTCTTT.

The rearrangement joins TRBV7-9 to TRBJ2-7; 10 nucleotides agree with TRBD2. Germline CDR1 and CDR2: SEHNR and FQNEAQ (reference sequence). This CDR3 has 13 residues. The J segment lost 4 bases and the V segment lost 5 bases, leaving 2 bases of the junction unmatched. Here the CDR3 reads CASSASGGYEQYF. The DNA for the CDR3 is TGTGCCAGCAGCGCTAGCGGGGGTTACGAGCAGTACTTC. The complete variable domain, with remaining parts taken from reference TRBV7-9 and TRBJ2-7, reads DTGVSQNPRHKITKRGQNVTFRCDPISEHNRLYWYRQTLGQGPEFLTYFQNEAQLEKSRLLSDRFSAERPKGSFSTLEIQRTEQGDSAMYLCASSASGGYEQYFGPGTRLTVT.

The chain carries TRBV7-6 and TRBJ1-1; TRBD1 matches 7 bases. The germline CDR1 and CDR2 sequences are SGHVS and FNYEAQ. V trimming: 5 bases; J trimming: 6 bases; junction bases outside the gene matches: 3. This CDR3 comprises 12 residues. The chain's CDR3 is CASSPDRAEAFF. CDR3 bases: TGTGCCAGCAGCCCAGACAGGGCTGAAGCTTTCTTT.